This TCR beta chain was identified in a study of blood T cells in healthy people across ages. This clonotype was counted only a few times. Its antigen is currently unknown. This CDR3 has 12 amino acids. V was pared by 5 bases and J by 11 bases, with 15 bases between. The germline V gene has CDR1 MNHNS and CDR2 SASEGT. Study-level findings and limits: With naive T cell percentage, TCR beta diversity showed a strong correlation. Versus aged donors, long-lived donors had higher diversity and more naive CD4+ cells.

Alongside a J-beta primer mix, a sample-barcoded 5' primer served in a second PCR lasting 7 to 11 cycles. TCRdb recomputed calls from the 5' RACE reads with MiXCR, one row per CDR3 protein. The sample has hundreds of thousands of distinct CDR3 sequences, around a quarter seen once; the top ten hold more than 7.5%. These data also featured in a second study, about T cells of mothers and their children. From that second work: Over five children, together with their three healthy Caucasian mothers, made up the donors. Overlap measured in related mother-child pairs was slightly, non-significantly higher than in unrelated pairs.

The genes are TRBV6-1 and TRBJ2-5; D is perhaps TRBD2 (6 bases). This receptor was obtained from a boy aged 10-17 years in good health. Sample: blood. The CDR3 bases are TGTGCCAGCAGTCTGGACTATTTGTGGCAGTACTTC. It yields the protein CASSLDYLWQYF.